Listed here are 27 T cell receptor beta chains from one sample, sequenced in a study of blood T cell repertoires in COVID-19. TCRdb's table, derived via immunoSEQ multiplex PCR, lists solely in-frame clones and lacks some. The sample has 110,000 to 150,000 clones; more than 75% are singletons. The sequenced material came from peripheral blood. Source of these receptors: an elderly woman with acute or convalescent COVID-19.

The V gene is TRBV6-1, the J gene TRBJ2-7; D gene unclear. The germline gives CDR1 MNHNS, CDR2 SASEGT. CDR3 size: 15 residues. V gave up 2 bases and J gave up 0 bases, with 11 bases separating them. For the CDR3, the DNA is TGTGCCAGCAGTGAACAGTCATTACGCTCCTACGAGCAGTACTTC. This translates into CASSEQSLRSYEQYF.

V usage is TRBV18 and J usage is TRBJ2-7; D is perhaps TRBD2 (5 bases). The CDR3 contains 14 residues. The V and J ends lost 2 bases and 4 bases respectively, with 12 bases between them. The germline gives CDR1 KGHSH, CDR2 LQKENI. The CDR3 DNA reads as TGTGCCAGCTCACCAGGCGGGCCGAATTACGAGCAGTACTTC. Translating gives CASSPGGPNYEQYF.

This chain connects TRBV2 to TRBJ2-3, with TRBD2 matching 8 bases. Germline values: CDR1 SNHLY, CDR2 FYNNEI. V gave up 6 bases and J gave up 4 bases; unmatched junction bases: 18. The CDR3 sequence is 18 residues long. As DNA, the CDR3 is TGTGCCAGCAGGACCCCCGTGAATTGGCGGGAGGCATCAGATACGCAGTATTTT. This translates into CASRTPVNWREASDTQYF.

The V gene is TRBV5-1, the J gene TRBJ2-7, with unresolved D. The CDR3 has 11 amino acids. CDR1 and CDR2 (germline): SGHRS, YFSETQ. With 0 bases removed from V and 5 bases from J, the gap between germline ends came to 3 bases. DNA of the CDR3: TGCGCCAGCAGCTTGGGTAACGAGCAGTACTTC. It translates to CASSLGNEQYF. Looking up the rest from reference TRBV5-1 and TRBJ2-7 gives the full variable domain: KAGVTQTPRYLIKTRGQQVTLSCSPISGHRSVSWYQQTPGQGLQFLFEYFSETQRNKGNFPGRFSGRQFSNSRSEMNVSTLELGDSALYLCASSLGNEQYFGPGTRLTVT.

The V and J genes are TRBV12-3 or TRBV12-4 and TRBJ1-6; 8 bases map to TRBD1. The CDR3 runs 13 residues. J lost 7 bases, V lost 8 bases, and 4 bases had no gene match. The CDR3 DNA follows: TGTGCCAGCGTTCGACAGGGGAATTCACCCCTCCACTTT. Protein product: CASVRQGNSPLHF.

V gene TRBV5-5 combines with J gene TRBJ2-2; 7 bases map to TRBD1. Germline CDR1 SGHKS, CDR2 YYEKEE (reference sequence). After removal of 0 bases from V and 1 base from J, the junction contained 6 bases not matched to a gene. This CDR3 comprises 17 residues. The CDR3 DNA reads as TGTGCCAGCAGCTTGGCACCGGGACAGATGAACACCGGGGAGCTGTTTTTT. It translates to CASSLAPGQMNTGELFF.

The CDR3 protein is CASSLKTRYTDTQYF. Written as DNA, the CDR3 is TGTGCCAGCAGTTTAAAGACTAGATACACAGATACGCAGTATTTT. The chain couples TRBV27 to TRBJ2-3; TRBD2 might be the D (6 bases). Trimming shortened V by 2 bases and J by 2 bases, and 11 bases separated the two germline ends. The CDR3 sequence is 15 residues long. CDR1 is MNHEY and CDR2 is SMNVEV in the germline V gene (reference sequence).

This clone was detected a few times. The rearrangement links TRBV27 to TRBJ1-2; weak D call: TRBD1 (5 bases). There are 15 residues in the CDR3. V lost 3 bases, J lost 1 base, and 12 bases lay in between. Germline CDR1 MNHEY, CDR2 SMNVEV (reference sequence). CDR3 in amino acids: CASSLGQDLNYGYTF. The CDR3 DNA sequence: TGTGCCAGCAGTTTGGGGCAGGACCTTAACTATGGCTACACCTTC.

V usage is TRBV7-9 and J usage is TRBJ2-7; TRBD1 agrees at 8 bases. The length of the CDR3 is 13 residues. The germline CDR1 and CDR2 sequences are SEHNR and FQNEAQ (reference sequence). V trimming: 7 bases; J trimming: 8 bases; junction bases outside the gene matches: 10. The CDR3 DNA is TGTGCCAGCACTAGGACAGGGCCTAGTCAGCAGTACTTC. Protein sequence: CASTRTGPSQQYF.

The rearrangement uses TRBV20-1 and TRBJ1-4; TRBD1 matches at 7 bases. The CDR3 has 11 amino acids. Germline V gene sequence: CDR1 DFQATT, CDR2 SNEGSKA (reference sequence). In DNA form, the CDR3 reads TGCGGGGGACAGCACTCCGAAAAACTGTTTTTT. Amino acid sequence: CGGQHSEKLFF.

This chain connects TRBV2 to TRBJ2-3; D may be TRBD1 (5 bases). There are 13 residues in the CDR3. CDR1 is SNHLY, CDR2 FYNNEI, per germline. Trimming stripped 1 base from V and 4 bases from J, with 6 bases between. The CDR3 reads CASSEVTADTQYF. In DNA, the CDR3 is TGTGCCAGCAGTGAAGTGACAGCAGATACGCAGTATTTT.

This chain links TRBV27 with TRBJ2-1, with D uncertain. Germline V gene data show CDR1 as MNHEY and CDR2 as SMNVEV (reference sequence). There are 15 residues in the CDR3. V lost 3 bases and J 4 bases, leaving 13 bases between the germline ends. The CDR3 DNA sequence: TGTGCCAGCAGTTTCGTGACTGGCACGTACAATGAGCAGTTCTTC. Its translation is CASSFVTGTYNEQFF.

CDR3 in amino acids: CASSDRDTQYF. The DNA of the CDR3 is TGTGCCAGCAGTGACCGAGATACGCAGTATTTT. This chain connects TRBV2 to TRBJ2-3; D is unclear. CDR3 length equals 11 residues. Looked up from germline, CDR1 is SNHLY and CDR2 is FYNNEI. Trimming removed 3 bases at V and 5 bases at J, with 3 bases between.

The CDR3 DNA reads as TGTGCCAGTACCCCCCTTGGGGGGGCCGGGGAGCTGTTTTTT. Encoded protein: CASTPLGGAGELFF. The chain employs TRBV19 and TRBJ2-2, with 7 positions matching TRBD2. The CDR3 totals 14 residues. Germline values: CDR1 LNHDA, CDR2 SQIVND (reference sequence). Trimming took 7 bases from V and 6 from J; bases not matched to a gene: 8.

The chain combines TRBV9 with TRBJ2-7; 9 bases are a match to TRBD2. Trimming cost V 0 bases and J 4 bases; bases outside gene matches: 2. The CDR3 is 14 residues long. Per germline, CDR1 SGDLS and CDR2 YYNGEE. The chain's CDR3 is CASSVGGGAYEQYF. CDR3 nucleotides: TGTGCCAGCAGCGTAGGCGGGGGGGCGTACGAGCAGTACTTC.

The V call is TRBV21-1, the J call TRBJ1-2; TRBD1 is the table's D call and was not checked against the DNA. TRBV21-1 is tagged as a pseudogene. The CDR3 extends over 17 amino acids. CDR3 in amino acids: CASLQSGQSSQDYGYTF. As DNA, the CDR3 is TGTGCCAGCCTTCAATCGGGACAGTCTTCGCAAGACTATGGCTACACCTTC.

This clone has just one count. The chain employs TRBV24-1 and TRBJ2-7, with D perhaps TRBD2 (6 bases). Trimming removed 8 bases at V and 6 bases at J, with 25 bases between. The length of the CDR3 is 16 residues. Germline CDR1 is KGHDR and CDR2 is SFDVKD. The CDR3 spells CATTLWGGRIRSEQYF. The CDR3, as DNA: TGTGCCACCACACTTTGGGGTGGGAGGATTCGCAGCGAGCAGTACTTC.

The CDR3 protein is CASSYLQGDGYTF. CDR3 nucleotides: TGTGCCAGCAGTTACCTACAGGGGGATGGCTACACCTTC. This chain uses TRBV6-5 with TRBJ1-2, with 8 bases matching TRBD1. The J segment lost 6 bases and the V segment lost 2 bases, leaving 2 bases of the junction unmatched. Per the germline V gene, CDR1 is MNHEY and CDR2 is SVGAGI. CDR3 size: 13 residues.

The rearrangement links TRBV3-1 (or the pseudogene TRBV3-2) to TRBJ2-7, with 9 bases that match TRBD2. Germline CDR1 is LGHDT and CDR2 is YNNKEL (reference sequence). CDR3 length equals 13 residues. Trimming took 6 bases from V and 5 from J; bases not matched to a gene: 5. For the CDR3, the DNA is TGTGCCAGCAGATATAGCGGGAGTCACGAGCAGTACTTC. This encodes CASRYSGSHEQYF.

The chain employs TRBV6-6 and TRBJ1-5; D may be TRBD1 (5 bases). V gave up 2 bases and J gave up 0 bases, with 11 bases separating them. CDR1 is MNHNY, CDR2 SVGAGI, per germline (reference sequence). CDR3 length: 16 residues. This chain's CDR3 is CASSYQTDSSNQPQHF. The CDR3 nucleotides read TGTGCCAGCAGTTACCAAACCGACAGTAGCAATCAGCCCCAGCATTTT.

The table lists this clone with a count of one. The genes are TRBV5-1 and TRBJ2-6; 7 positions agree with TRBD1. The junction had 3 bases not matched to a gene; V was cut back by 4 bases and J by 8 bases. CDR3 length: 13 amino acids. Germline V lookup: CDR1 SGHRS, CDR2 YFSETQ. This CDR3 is CASSETGPNVLTF. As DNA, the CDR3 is TGCGCCAGCAGCGAGACAGGGCCCAACGTCCTGACTTTC.

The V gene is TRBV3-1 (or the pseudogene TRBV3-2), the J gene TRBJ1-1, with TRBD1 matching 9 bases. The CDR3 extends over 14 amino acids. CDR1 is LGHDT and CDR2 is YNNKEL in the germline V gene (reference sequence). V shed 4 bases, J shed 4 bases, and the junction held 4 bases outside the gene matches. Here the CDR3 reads CASSLQGASTEAFF. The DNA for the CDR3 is TGTGCCAGCAGCCTACAGGGGGCCAGCACTGAAGCTTTCTTT.

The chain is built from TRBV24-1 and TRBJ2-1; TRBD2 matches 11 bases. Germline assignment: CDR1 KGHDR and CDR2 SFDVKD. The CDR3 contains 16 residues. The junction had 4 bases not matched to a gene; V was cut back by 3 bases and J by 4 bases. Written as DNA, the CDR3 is TGTGCCACCAGTGATGCCGGGACTAGCGGATACAATGAGCAGTTCTTC. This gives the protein CATSDAGTSGYNEQFF.

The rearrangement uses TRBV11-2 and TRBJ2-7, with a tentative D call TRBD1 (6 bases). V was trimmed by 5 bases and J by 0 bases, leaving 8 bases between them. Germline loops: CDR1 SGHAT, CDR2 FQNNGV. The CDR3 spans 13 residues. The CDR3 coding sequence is TGTGCCAGCAGCCCGACAGGCTCCTACGAGCAGTACTTC. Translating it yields CASSPTGSYEQYF.

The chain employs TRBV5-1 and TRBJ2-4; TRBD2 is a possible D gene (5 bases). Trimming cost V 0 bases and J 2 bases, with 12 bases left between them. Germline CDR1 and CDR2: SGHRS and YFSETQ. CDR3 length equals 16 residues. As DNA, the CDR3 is TGCGCCAGCAGCTTGGGAGTCGGACTCACCAAAAACATTCAGTACTTC. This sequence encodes CASSLGVGLTKNIQYF.

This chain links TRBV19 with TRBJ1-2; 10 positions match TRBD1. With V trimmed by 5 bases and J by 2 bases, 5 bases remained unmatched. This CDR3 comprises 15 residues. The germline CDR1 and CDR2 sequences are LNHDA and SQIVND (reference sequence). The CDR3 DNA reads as TGTGCCAGTAGTCCGTGGACAGGGGGGAACTATGGCTACACCTTC. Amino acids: CASSPWTGGNYGYTF.

CDR3 protein: CASSAGVRTEAFF. The CDR3 nucleotides are TGTGCCAGCAGTGCAGGGGTACGGACTGAAGCTTTCTTT. This sequence joins TRBV2 and TRBJ1-1, with D possibly matching TRBD1 (6 bases). CDR3 length: 13 residues. CDR1 and CDR2 (germline): SNHLY, FYNNEI. Trimming cost V 4 bases and J 5 bases, with 11 bases left between them.